The 9 T cell receptor beta chains given below trace back to one sample, sequenced in a study of CD8+ T cells in alopecia areata. The sequencing template was cDNA reverse transcribed from extracted RNA. The assay was immunoSEQ multiplex PCR, and TCRdb's table has in-frame clones only and misses some. The sample carries 130,000 to 150,000 clones, about 89% recorded once. The sequencing used CD8+ T cells sorted from blood, collected at week 0. These receptors were collected from a human donor with alopecia areata.

This chain links TRBV19 with TRBJ2-1; D is undetermined. Germline V CDR1 and CDR2: LNHDA, SQIVND (reference sequence). The CDR3 is 15 residues long. With 1 base removed from V and 1 base from J, the gap between germline ends came to 8 bases. CDR3 DNA sequence: TGTGCCAGTAGTATAGGGCAGACTTCCTACAATGAGCAGTTCTTC. Residues: CASSIGQTSYNEQFF.

The chain recombines TRBV6-5 with TRBJ1-1; 8 nucleotides line up with TRBD1. V trimming: 7 bases; J trimming: 2 bases; junction bases outside the gene matches: 6. The length of the CDR3 is 14 residues. The germline V gene encodes CDR1 MNHEY and CDR2 SVGAGI. The CDR3 sequence is CASTETGDNTEAFF. CDR3 in DNA: TGTGCCAGCACCGAGACAGGGGACAACACTGAAGCTTTCTTT.

This chain links TRBV27 with TRBJ1-5, with TRBD1 as a possible D gene (5 bases). This CDR3 has 14 residues. V was clipped by 5 bases and J by 3 bases, with 11 bases between them. Germline-derived CDR1 and CDR2 are MNHEY and SMNVEV (reference sequence). The CDR3 loop reads CASSPMGPNQPQHF. The CDR3 DNA reads TGTGCCAGCAGTCCTATGGGGCCCAATCAGCCCCAGCATTTT.

The chain joins TRBV29-1 to TRBJ1-2, with 9 positions matching TRBD1. The CDR3 contains 14 residues. Germline CDR1 and CDR2: SQVTM and ANQGSEA. Trimming removed 5 bases from V and 2 bases from J; junction bases left unmatched: 6. CDR3 protein: CSVPDRGPNYGYTF. The CDR3 nucleotides read TGCAGCGTTCCGGACAGGGGACCCAACTATGGCTACACCTTC.

This chain uses TRBV2 with TRBJ1-5; TRBD1 is a possible D gene (6 bases). The CDR3 extends over 15 amino acids. Germline CDR1 is SNHLY and CDR2 is FYNNEI. V gave up 3 bases and J gave up 3 bases, with 12 bases separating them. CDR3 coding DNA: TGTGCCAGCAGTGAGAACAGGGCTCTCAATCAGCCCCAGCATTTT. Translation: CASSENRALNQPQHF.

This chain connects TRBV6-5 to TRBJ1-1; no clear D. The length of the CDR3 is 12 residues. V was pared by 0 bases and J by 8 bases, with 7 bases between. In germline, CDR1 is MNHEY, CDR2 SVGAGI. The CDR3 DNA is TGTGCCAGCAGTTACTCGACCGGAGAAGCTTTCTTT. Protein product: CASSYSTGEAFF.

This chain joins TRBV6-1 and TRBJ2-3; D gene ambiguous. Germline V gives CDR1 MNHNS, CDR2 SASEGT. V was shortened by 7 bases and J by 7 bases, with 12 bases between the two germline ends. The length of the CDR3 is 12 residues. The CDR3 sequence is CASNAARHTQYF. Here the CDR3 DNA reads TGTGCCAGCAACGCGGCGCGCCATACGCAGTATTTT.

The chain couples TRBV25-1 to TRBJ2-1; D is undetermined. Germline lookup yields CDR1 MGHDK and CDR2 SYGVNS. The CDR3 totals 13 residues. The V end lost 2 bases, the J end lost 5 bases, and 7 bases lay between the germline ends. CDR3 region: CASSEHRNNEQFF. CDR3 DNA sequence: TGTGCCAGCAGTGAACACAGAAACAATGAGCAGTTCTTC.

This chain connects TRBV2 to TRBJ1-1; TRBD1 might be the D (6 bases). The CDR3 is made up of 14 amino acids. Looked up from germline, CDR1 is SNHLY and CDR2 is FYNNEI. The ends were cut back, 3 bases at V and 3 bases at J, with 11 bases in the middle. CDR3 nucleotides: TGTGCCAGCAGTGATGCGGGGGCCTACACTGAAGCTTTCTTT. Amino acids: CASSDAGAYTEAFF.